The 27 T cell receptor beta chains listed next were all sequenced from one sample in a study of identical twins. Each CDR3 protein gets one entry after TCRdb re-called the 5' RACE reads with MiXCR. The sample has hundreds of thousands of distinct CDR3 sequences; 15% to 20% are singletons. These data were also reused for a study on T cells expressing NK-cell markers.

Sequences were obtained from PBMCs. Every receptor here comes from a woman aged 18 to 35 in good health.

The chain couples TRBV5-1 to TRBJ2-5, with TRBD1 as a possible D gene (5 bases). The CDR3 sequence is 16 residues long. V dropped 6 bases and J dropped 4 bases, with 22 bases sitting between them. In germline, CDR1 is SGHRS, CDR2 YFSETQ. CDR3 DNA: TGCGCCAGCACCCCTGGGGCGGCCGCCCAAAGAGAGACCCAGTACTTC. It codes for CASTPGAAAQRETQYF.

This clonotype was detected ten times or more. The rearrangement uses TRBV12-3 or TRBV12-4 and TRBJ2-7; 9 nucleotides match TRBD1. The CDR3 loop spans 14 amino acids. V lost 5 bases to trimming and J lost 4 bases; unmatched junction nucleotides: 6. This CDR3 is CASSKQGAGYEQYF. CDR3 bases: TGTGCCAGCAGTAAACAGGGGGCTGGATACGAGCAGTACTTC.

Of note for this clonotype: One end of the junction varies from germline; a read error may be responsible. The chain has TRBV20-1 and TRBJ2-1, with D tentatively TRBD2 (6 bases). From germline, CDR1 is DFQATT and CDR2 SNEGSKA (reference sequence). The CDR3 runs 17 residues. The CDR3 loop reads CCAQGLTRSPSYNEQFF. The CDR3 DNA sequence: TGCTGTGCGCAGGGATTGACTAGGAGCCCCTCTTACAATGAGCAGTTCTTC.

This clonotype was observed a handful of times. The chain combines TRBV7-2 with TRBJ2-1; 13 bases map to TRBD2. Trimming took 5 bases from V and 3 from J; bases not matched to a gene: 7. Germline CDR1 is SGHTA and CDR2 is FQGNSA. The CDR3 length is 17 residues. The CDR3 nucleotides read TGTGCCAGCAGCGGGGGACTAGCGGGATCGGGCTACAATGAGCAGTTCTTC. Translated, it gives CASSGGLAGSGYNEQFF.

This chain uses TRBV29-1 with TRBJ2-3; D is perhaps TRBD2 (6 bases). The CDR3 spans 14 residues. From germline, CDR1 is SQVTM and CDR2 ANQGSEA. Trimming took off 7 bases at V and 3 bases at J, with 17 bases between the two ends. CDR3 region: CSAGLWGVTDTQYF. The CDR3, as DNA: TGCAGCGCGGGACTGTGGGGCGTAACAGATACGCAGTATTTT.

In this sample, this clonotype turned up a few times. The genes are TRBV6-2 or TRBV6-3 and TRBJ2-5, with 13 bases matching TRBD2. The CDR3 runs to 15 residues. Germline lookup yields CDR1 MNHEY and CDR2 SVGEGT. V lost 5 bases, J lost 4 bases, and 4 bases stayed unmatched. The CDR3 nucleotides read TGTGCCAGCAGTCACGGGACTAGCGGGGTAGAGACCCAGTACTTC. It is translated as CASSHGTSGVETQYF.

This clonotype was detected ten times or more. The J gene is TRBJ1-4, the V gene TRBV12-5, with TRBD1 matching over 7 bases. Germline V lookup: CDR1 LGHNT, CDR2 FRNRAP. The length of the CDR3 is 14 residues. Germline trimming cut 6 bases from V and 3 bases from J; bases unmatched to any gene: 4. The CDR3 region is CASGTTGPNEKLFF. The CDR3 DNA sequence: TGTGCTAGTGGGACGACAGGGCCTAATGAAAAACTGTTTTTT. Full variable domain (rest looked up from reference TRBV12-5 and TRBJ1-4): DARVTQTPRHKVTEMGQEVTMRCQPILGHNTVFWYRQTMMQGLELLAYFRNRAPLDDSGMPKDRFSAEMPDATLATLKIQPSEPRDSAVYFCASGTTGPNEKLFFGSGTQLSVL.

This clonotype occurred many times. This sequence joins TRBV15 and TRBJ2-6; D gene unclear. The CDR3 has 15 residues. Trimming stripped 3 bases from V and 0 bases from J, with 6 bases between. Germline values: CDR1 LNHNV, CDR2 YYDKDF (reference sequence). CDR3 amino acids: CATSSLSSGANVLTF. In DNA, the CDR3 is TGTGCCACCAGCAGTCTTAGCTCTGGGGCCAACGTCCTGACTTTC.

This clonotype has just a few counts. The chain is built from TRBV12-3 or TRBV12-4 and TRBJ2-7; either TRBD1 or TRBD2 may supply D (5 bases each). The CDR3 has 14 residues. Trimming took off 5 bases at V and 9 bases at J, with 20 bases between the two ends. In DNA, the CDR3 is TGTGCCAGCAGTATCCGGGACCCTTTTAATCGGCAGTACTTC. As protein: CASSIRDPFNRQYF.

This clonotype showed up just a few times. This rearrangement joins TRBV9 to TRBJ2-2, with 8 bases that match TRBD1. Trimming took 4 bases from V and 7 from J; bases not matched to a gene: 15. CDR1 and CDR2 from the germline V gene are SGDLS and YYNGEE. The CDR3 runs to 17 residues. CDR3 in DNA: TGTGCCAGCAGCCCACTCAAGGGGCAGGGGGCGATCGGGGAGCTGTTTTTT. As protein: CASSPLKGQGAIGELFF.

The chain joins TRBV27 to TRBJ2-7; D gene uncertain. V lost 2 bases to trimming and J lost 6 bases, with 8 bases between them. Looked up from germline, CDR1 is MNHEY and CDR2 is SMNVEV (reference sequence). This CDR3 region has 12 residues. The CDR3 region is CASSLMGIEQYF. The CDR3 DNA reads TGTGCCAGCAGTTTAATGGGGATCGAGCAGTACTTC.

This clonotype showed up just a few times. The chain uses TRBV7-2 and TRBJ2-7; D might be TRBD1 (5 bases). Germline V CDR1 and CDR2: SGHTA, FQGNSA. The CDR3 has 14 amino acids. Trimming removed 0 bases from V and 2 bases from J, with 8 bases in between. In nucleotides, the CDR3 is TGTGCCAGCAGCTTAGCTTCGACAGCCTACGAGCAGTACTTC. Translation gives CASSLASTAYEQYF.

The CDR3 sequence is CASSQGALAKNIQYF. CDR3 in DNA: TGTGCCAGCTCACAGGGGGCGCTTGCCAAAAACATTCAGTACTTC. The gene calls are TRBV18 and TRBJ2-4, with TRBD1 matching 7 bases. This CDR3 region has 15 residues. After removal of 4 bases from V and 1 base from J, the junction contained 4 bases not matched to a gene. Germline CDR1 reads KGHSH; CDR2 reads LQKENI. The complete variable domain, with remaining parts taken from reference TRBV18 and TRBJ2-4, reads NAGVMQNPRHLVRRRGQEARLRCSPMKGHSHVYWYRQLPEEGLKFMVYLQKENIIDESGMPKERFSAEFPKEGPSILRIQQVVRGDSAAYFCASSQGALAKNIQYFGAGTRLSVL.

This clonotype was detected a few times. The chain employs TRBV20-1 and TRBJ2-2, with D unclear. Germline V gene sequence: CDR1 DFQATT, CDR2 SNEGSKA (reference sequence). This CDR3 has 13 residues. V was pared by 1 base and J by 4 bases, with 7 bases between. The CDR3 region is CSARVGPTGELFF. The CDR3 nucleotides are TGCAGTGCTAGAGTGGGCCCCACCGGGGAGCTGTTTTTT.

The gene calls are TRBV7-9 and TRBJ1-1, with D hard to call. V dropped 3 bases and J dropped 1 base, with 15 bases sitting between them. Germline V lookup: CDR1 SEHNR, CDR2 FQNEAQ (reference sequence). This CDR3 has 16 amino acids. In DNA, the CDR3 is TGTGCCAGCAGCTTTAACTTCCGGGGTTGGAACACTGAAGCTTTCTTT. Protein: CASSFNFRGWNTEAFF. The whole variable domain, remainder taken from reference TRBV7-9 and TRBJ1-1, is DTGVSQNPRHKITKRGQNVTFRCDPISEHNRLYWYRQTLGQGPEFLTYFQNEAQLEKSRLLSDRFSAERPKGSFSTLEIQRTEQGDSAMYLCASSFNFRGWNTEAFFGQGTRLTVV.

This chain joins TRBV7-2 and TRBJ2-1, with a tentative D call TRBD1 (5 bases). This CDR3 has 13 residues. Germline V gene data show CDR1 as SGHTA and CDR2 as FQGNSA. Trimming cost V 5 bases and J 8 bases, with 13 bases left between them. CDR3 in amino acids: CASSLGQAHEQFF. In nucleotides, the CDR3 is TGTGCCAGCAGCCTTGGACAAGCCCATGAGCAGTTCTTC.

This clonotype has more than one count but fewer than ten. V gene TRBV5-1 combines with J gene TRBJ1-6; D gene uncertain. This CDR3 has 16 residues. The V end lost 0 bases, the J end lost 12 bases, and 19 bases lay between the germline ends. Germline V gene lookup returns CDR1 SGHRS and CDR2 YFSETQ. The CDR3, as DNA: TGCGCCAGCAGCTTGGCCAGTGCAGGCTATTCGCAACCCCTCCACTTT. Amino acids: CASSLASAGYSQPLHF. Supplemented by reference TRBV5-1 and TRBJ1-6, the full variable domain reads KAGVTQTPRYLIKTRGQQVTLSCSPISGHRSVSWYQQTPGQGLQFLFEYFSETQRNKGNFPGRFSGRQFSNSRSEMNVSTLELGDSALYLCASSLASAGYSQPLHFGNGTRLTVT.

The chain combines TRBV2 with TRBJ2-5; D gene uncertain. CDR1 is SNHLY, CDR2 FYNNEI, per germline. The CDR3 is 12 amino acids. V was shortened by 0 bases and J by 7 bases, with 6 bases between the two germline ends. CDR3 in amino acids: CASSEALGTQYF. The DNA for the CDR3 is TGTGCCAGCAGTGAAGCGCTCGGGACCCAGTACTTC.

This chain connects TRBV20-1 to TRBJ2-7, with 10 bases lining up with TRBD2. Germline CDR1 DFQATT, CDR2 SNEGSKA (reference sequence). Trimming removed 1 base from V and 4 bases from J; junction bases left unmatched: 7. CDR3 length: 15 amino acids. CDR3 in DNA: TGCAGTGCTAGAGGGACCGGGACTAGCGTATACGAGCAGTACTTC. It yields the protein CSARGTGTSVYEQYF.

This clonotype occurred a few times. The V call is TRBV20-1, the J call TRBJ1-6; 9 bases match TRBD1. The V gene's germline CDR1 is DFQATT and CDR2 SNEGSKA (reference sequence). The CDR3 has 16 residues. Trimming at V came to 4 bases and at J to 8 bases, leaving 12 bases not matched to a gene. The chain's CDR3 is CSATILSGTGYSPLHF. DNA of the CDR3: TGCAGTGCTACCATACTGAGCGGGACAGGGTATTCACCCCTCCACTTT.

In this sample, this clonotype turned up a few times. CDR3 coding DNA: TGTGCCAGCAGCGGAACGGGTATTATATCCTACGAGCAGTACTTC. It yields the protein CASSGTGIISYEQYF. The chain joins TRBV7-9 to TRBJ2-7; D not certain. Germline V lookup: CDR1 SEHNR, CDR2 FQNEAQ (reference sequence). Trimming left V 5 bases short and J 1 base short, with 15 bases between. The CDR3 loop spans 15 amino acids.

This clonotype was observed many times. This chain connects TRBV18 to TRBJ2-1; a possible D gene is TRBD1 (7 bases). V lost 3 bases to trimming and J lost 9 bases, with 9 bases between them. The CDR3 runs 12 residues. Germline lookup yields CDR1 KGHSH and CDR2 LQKENI. CDR3 in amino acids: CASSPQGGEQFF. DNA of the CDR3: TGTGCCAGCTCACCCCAGGGGGGTGAGCAGTTCTTC.

The chain recombines TRBV6-2 or TRBV6-3 with TRBJ2-7, with TRBD2 as a possible D gene (5 bases). V lost 6 bases, J lost 0 bases, and 15 bases lay in between. Germline CDR1 and CDR2: MNHEY and SVGEGT. The CDR3 has 15 residues. CDR3 sequence (DNA): TGTGCCAGCAGCTTCGACGCGGGTAGCTCCTACGAGCAGTACTTC. Translated, it gives CASSFDAGSSYEQYF.

V usage is TRBV7-9 and J usage is TRBJ2-7; 9 bases map to TRBD1. Germline V gives CDR1 SEHNR, CDR2 FQNEAQ (reference sequence). Trimming cost V 6 bases and J 4 bases; bases outside gene matches: 7. The CDR3 covers 14 residues. This CDR3 reads CASRPGTGNYEQYF. CDR3 DNA sequence: TGTGCCAGCAGACCAGGGACAGGGAATTACGAGCAGTACTTC.

This chain joins TRBV10-3 and TRBJ2-5, with a tentative D call TRBD2 (6 bases). V was cut by 0 bases and J by 5 bases, with 10 bases left in between. CDR1 is ENHRY, CDR2 SYGVKD, per germline. This CDR3 is built from 14 residues. CDR3 nucleotide sequence: TGTGCCATCAGTGAGTCGCTAGCGCGGGAGACCCAGTACTTC. The encoded protein is CAISESLARETQYF.

The CDR3 loop is CASSQRDRVYNEQFF. The DNA of the CDR3 is TGTGCCAGCAGCCAAAGGGACAGGGTGTACAATGAGCAGTTCTTC. The gene calls are TRBV7-2 and TRBJ2-1; 9 bases line up with TRBD1. Germline V gene data show CDR1 as SGHTA and CDR2 as FQGNSA. CDR3 length equals 15 residues. V shed 5 bases, J shed 4 bases, and the junction held 6 bases outside the gene matches.

Only a few counts were recorded for this clonotype. The chain employs TRBV7-2 and TRBJ2-3; weak D call: TRBD2 (6 bases). Germline V gene sequence: CDR1 SGHTA, CDR2 FQGNSA. This CDR3 comprises 15 residues. With 8 bases removed from V and 1 base from J, the gap between germline ends came to 16 bases. CDR3 DNA sequence: TGTGCCAGCCGGGAGAGTTGGGGACGCACAGATACGCAGTATTTT. Protein product: CASRESWGRTDTQYF.